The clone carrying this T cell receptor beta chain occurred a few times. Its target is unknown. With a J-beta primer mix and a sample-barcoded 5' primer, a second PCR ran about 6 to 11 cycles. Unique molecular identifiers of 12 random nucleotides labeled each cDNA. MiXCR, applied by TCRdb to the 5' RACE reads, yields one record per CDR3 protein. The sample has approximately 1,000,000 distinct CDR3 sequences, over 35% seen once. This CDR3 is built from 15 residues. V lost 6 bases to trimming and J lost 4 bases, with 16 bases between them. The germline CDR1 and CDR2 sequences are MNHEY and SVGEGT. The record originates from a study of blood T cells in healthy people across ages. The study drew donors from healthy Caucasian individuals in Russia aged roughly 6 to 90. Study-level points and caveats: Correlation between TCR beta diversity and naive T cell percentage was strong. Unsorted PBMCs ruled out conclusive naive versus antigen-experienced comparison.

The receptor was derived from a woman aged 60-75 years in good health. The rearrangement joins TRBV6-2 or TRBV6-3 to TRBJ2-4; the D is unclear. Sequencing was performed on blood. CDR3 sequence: CASSPGPFLKNIQYF. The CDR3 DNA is TGTGCCAGCAGCCCTGGACCTTTTCTTAAAAACATTCAGTACTTC.